This is a list of T cell receptor beta chains from one sample in a study of cytomegalovirus exposure and HLA in healthy donors. Sequenced by immunoSEQ multiplex PCR; TCRdb stores in-frame clones only, minus some. The sample lists 150,000 or so clones, about 74% occurring once. Sequencing was performed on PBMCs. These receptors were taken from a man between 18 and 35 years old in good health and CMV-seropositive. CDR3s include the opening cysteine and the closing phenylalanine or tryptophan. A D gene is named only where the DNA matches it firmly. The listing skips clone size in some rows; elsewhere it reads once, few, many or a size class.

CDR3aa,CDR3nt,j_gene,d_gene,v_gene,abundance
CASSIEAGYTEAFF,TGTGCCAGTAGTATAGAGGCAGGCTACACTGAAGCTTTCTTT,TRBJ1-1,.,TRBV19,few
CASSPPVGDGYTF,TGCGCCAGCAGCCCGCCGGTAGGGGATGGCTACACCTTC,TRBJ1-2,.,TRBV4-1,.
CASSLLPYGGSYEQYF,TGTGCCAGCAGTTTACTGCCCTATGGTGGCTCCTACGAGCAGTACTTC,TRBJ2-7,.,TRBV27,few
CASTNHGAPVYEQYF,TGTGCCAGCACGAACCATGGGGCCCCGGTCTACGAGCAGTACTTC,TRBJ2-7,.,TRBV2,.
CASSPRGTPLWEQYF,TGTGCCAGCAGCCCAAGGGGGACCCCTCTGTGGGAGCAGTACTTC,TRBJ2-7,.,TRBV9,once
CASSFRDISYEQYF,TGTGCCAGTAGTTTCCGGGACATCTCCTACGAGCAGTACTTC,TRBJ2-7,.,TRBV19,.
CSVLLSGQFGTQYF,TGCAGCGTTCTTCTTTCAGGACAGTTTGGGACCCAGTACTTC,TRBJ2-5,.,TRBV29-1,.
CASSFPPGKSYEQYF,TGTGCCAGCAGCTTCCCGCCAGGCAAATCCTACGAGCAGTACTTC,TRBJ2-7,.,TRBV7-9,.
CASRGEVNTEAFF,TGTGCCAGCAGGGGGGAGGTGAACACTGAAGCTTTCTTT,TRBJ1-1,.,TRBV2,.
CASSRGSGELFF,TGTGCCAGCAGTAGGGGGTCCGGGGAGCTGTTTTTT,TRBJ2-2,.,TRBV27,.
CAITDRAIGPQHF,TGTGCCATCACGGACAGGGCCATCGGGCCCCAGCATTTT,TRBJ1-5,TRBD1,TRBV10-3,.
CASSQLRPGGGFTEAFF,TGTGCCAGCAGCCAGCTCCGACCTGGGGGGGGATTCACTGAAGCTTTCTTT,TRBJ1-1,.,TRBV4-2,.
CASSSTGLANSPLHF,TGTGCCAGCAGCTCGACAGGGCTGGCCAATTCACCCCTCCACTTT,TRBJ1-6,TRBD1,TRBV7-9,.
CASSVAGNPTDTQYF,TGTGCCAGCAGCGTAGCCGGTAACCCCACAGATACGCAGTATTTT,TRBJ2-3,.,TRBV9,.
CASSSPGTAYEQYF,TGTGCCAGCAGCTCCCCCGGGACAGCATACGAGCAGTACTTC,TRBJ2-7,TRBD1,TRBV9,.
CASSLALAASYNEQFF,TGTGCCAGCAGCTTAGCGCTAGCGGCCTCCTACAATGAGCAGTTCTTC,TRBJ2-1,TRBD2,TRBV7-2,.
CASRQLAGGYNEQFF,TGTGCCAGCAGACAACTAGCGGGGGGATACAATGAGCAGTTCTTC,TRBJ2-1,TRBD2,TRBV2,.
CASSFTNTGELFF,TGTGCCAGCAGTTTTACGAACACCGGGGAGCTGTTTTTT,TRBJ2-2,.,TRBV27,.
CASSLLTASGANVLTF,TGTGCCAGCAGCTTGCTTACAGCCTCTGGGGCCAACGTCCTGACTTTC,TRBJ2-6,.,TRBV7-9,.
CAWRAPRQGDHTEAFF,TGTGCCTGGAGGGCGCCCCGACAGGGGGATCACACTGAAGCTTTCTTT,TRBJ1-1,TRBD1,TRBV30,few
CASSLLPGLAAETQYF,TGTGCTAGCAGCTTATTACCGGGACTAGCGGCAGAGACCCAGTACTTC,TRBJ2-5,TRBD2,TRBV7-7,few
CASSTQRWTEAFF,TGTGCCAGCAGCACTCAGAGGTGGACTGAAGCTTTCTTT,TRBJ1-1,.,TRBV7-9,few
CASSLTIGQGNEKLFF,TGTGCCAGCAGCTTGACTATTGGACAGGGGAACGAAAAACTGTTTTTT,TRBJ1-4,TRBD1,TRBV28,.
CASSTDRGRETGELFF,TGCGCCAGCAGCACGGACAGGGGGCGAGAGACCGGGGAGCTGTTTTTT,TRBJ2-2,TRBD1,TRBV5-1,.
CASSEALTGGTEAFF,TGTGCCAGCAGTGAAGCTCTTACAGGGGGCACTGAAGCTTTCTTT,TRBJ1-1,TRBD1,TRBV6-1,.
CASSLAPSETEQFF,TGTGCTAGCAGCTTAGCGCCCAGCGAGACTGAGCAGTTCTTC,TRBJ2-1,.,TRBV7-7,.
CASSLNYEQYF,TGTGCCAGCAGCCTTAACTACGAGCAGTACTTC,TRBJ2-7,.,TRBV11-2,.
CASSPQGQDNQPQHF,TGCGCCAGCAGCCCCCAGGGGCAGGACAATCAGCCCCAGCATTTT,TRBJ1-5,.,TRBV4-1,.
CASSGGQGDTEAFF,TGTGCCAGCAGCGGGGGACAGGGGGACACTGAAGCTTTCTTT,TRBJ1-1,TRBD1,TRBV11-3,.
CAWGTGTSGTDTQYF,TGTGCCTGGGGGACCGGGACTAGCGGGACAGATACGCAGTATTTT,TRBJ2-3,TRBD2,TRBV30,few
CASSPLGGRGTGELFF,TGTGCCAGCAGCCCCCTCGGGGGGCGGGGCACCGGGGAGCTGTTTTTT,TRBJ2-2,.,TRBV4-2,.
CASRGQSTDTQYF,TGTGCCAGCAGGGGACAGAGCACAGATACGCAGTATTTT,TRBJ2-3,TRBD1,TRBV2,once
CASSVGSQRGAGEQFF,TGTGCCAGCAGCGTAGGGAGCCAGCGGGGGGCCGGGGAGCAGTTCTTC,TRBJ2-1,TRBD2,TRBV9,.
CASSDSSGSYNEQFF,TGTGCCAGCAGTGACTCTAGCGGCTCCTACAATGAGCAGTTCTTC,TRBJ2-1,.,TRBV6-4,.
CASSRASGSVETQYF,TGTGCCAGTAGTCGGGCTAGCGGGAGCGTGGAGACCCAGTACTTC,TRBJ2-5,TRBD2,TRBV19,.
CASRRQGEDTEAFF,TGCGCCAGCAGGCGACAGGGTGAGGACACTGAAGCTTTCTTT,TRBJ1-1,TRBD1,TRBV4-1,.